The source of this T cell receptor (beta chain) is a study of blood T cell repertoires in COVID-19. Per the original methods: Researchers report that nucleated cell counts were estimated from reference gene primer amplification. Sequenced by immunoSEQ multiplex PCR; TCRdb stores in-frame clones only, minus some. The DNA was the basis for D and trimming; V, J and clone size are from that table. This table holds 30,000 to 40,000 clones, roughly 84% found once. The V end lost 5 bases, the J end lost 8 bases, and 16 bases lay between the germline ends. The germline V gene encodes CDR1 SGHAT and CDR2 FQNNGV. This CDR3 contains 15 residues.

J is TRBJ1-6 and V is TRBV11-2; D is possibly TRBD1 (5 bases). The sequence derives from a man aged 60-69 years with COVID-19, enrolled during active disease. The sequenced sample was peripheral blood. As DNA, the CDR3 is TGTGCCAGCAGCCACGAACCAGGGATTTATTCACCCCTCCACTTT. This sequence encodes CASSHEPGIYSPLHF.